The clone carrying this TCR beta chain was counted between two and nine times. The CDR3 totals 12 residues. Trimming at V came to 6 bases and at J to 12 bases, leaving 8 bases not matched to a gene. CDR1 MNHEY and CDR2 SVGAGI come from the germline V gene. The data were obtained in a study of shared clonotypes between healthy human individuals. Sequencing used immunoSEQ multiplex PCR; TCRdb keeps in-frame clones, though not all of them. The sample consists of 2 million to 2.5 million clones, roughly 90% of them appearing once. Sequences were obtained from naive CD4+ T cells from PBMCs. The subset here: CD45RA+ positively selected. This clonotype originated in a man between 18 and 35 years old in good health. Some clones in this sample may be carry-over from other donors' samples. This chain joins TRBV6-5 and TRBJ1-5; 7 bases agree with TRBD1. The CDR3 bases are TGTGCCAGCAGGGACAGGATGACAGGCCAGCATTTT. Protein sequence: CASRDRMTGQHF.